Following are 29 T cell receptor beta chains from one sample sequenced in a study of T cells in localized non-small cell lung cancer. TCRdb keeps only in-frame clones here, not all; method: immunoSEQ multiplex PCR. The sample records over 50,000 clones, 75% to 90% being singletons. The specimen comprised peripheral blood mononuclear cells, sampled before any cancer treatment. These receptors all come from a man aged 35-75 years with stage III lung adenocarcinoma.

This clone occurred a few times. The DNA for the CDR3 is TGTGCCTGGCGCCGGGAGGGCTCCTACAATGAGCAGTTCTTC. It codes for CAWRREGSYNEQFF. V usage is TRBV30 and J usage is TRBJ2-1, with 8 bases that match TRBD2. The CDR3 consists of 14 residues. Germline-derived CDR1 and CDR2 are GTSNPN and SVGIG (reference sequence). V lost 5 bases to trimming and J lost 0 bases; unmatched junction nucleotides: 3.

The chain employs TRBV4-2 and TRBJ1-2; tentatively, D is TRBD1 (5 bases). Germline V gene sequence: CDR1 LGHNA, CDR2 YNFKEQ. CDR3 length equals 15 residues. The V gene lost 2 bases and the J gene lost 4 bases, with 14 bases spanning the gap. CDR3 amino acids: CASSQSDRSSYGYTF. CDR3 coding DNA: TGTGCCAGCAGCCAATCCGACAGATCTAGCTATGGCTACACCTTC.

This chain joins TRBV19 and TRBJ2-7; tentatively, D is TRBD1 (6 bases). This CDR3 contains 15 residues. Germline-derived CDR1 and CDR2 are LNHDA and SQIVND (reference sequence). V gave up 5 bases and J gave up 4 bases, with 18 bases separating them. The CDR3 DNA sequence: TGTGCCAGTAGTTCGACAGGATTTAGCCATTACGAGCAGTACTTC. It codes for CASSSTGFSHYEQYF.

This clone was counted only a few times. The chain couples TRBV2 to TRBJ2-2; D remains ambiguous. This CDR3 region has 13 residues. V lost 1 base to trimming and J lost 6 bases, with 6 bases between them. Germline V gene lookup returns CDR1 SNHLY and CDR2 FYNNEI. CDR3 residues: CASSEGSPGELFF. The CDR3 DNA is TGTGCCAGCAGTGAAGGGAGCCCCGGGGAGCTGTTTTTT. Using reference TRBV2 and TRBJ2-2 for the parts outside the CDR3, the full variable domain is EPEVTQTPSHQVTQMGQEVILRCVPISNHLYFYWYRQILGQKVEFLVSFYNNEISEKSEIFDDQFSVERPDGSNFTLKIRSTKLEDSAMYFCASSEGSPGELFFGEGSRLTVL.

The rearrangement uses TRBV10-3 and TRBJ2-2, with 7 positions matching TRBD1. The CDR3 is 16 residues long. Per the germline V gene, CDR1 is ENHRY and CDR2 is SYGVKD. V lost 6 bases, J lost 0 bases, and 7 bases stayed unmatched. The CDR3 reads CAISRTDRTNTGELFF. CDR3 coding DNA: TGTGCCATCAGCCGAACGGACAGGACGAACACCGGGGAGCTGTTTTTT.

This chain links TRBV18 with TRBJ2-7, with D possibly being TRBD2 (5 bases). The germline V gene encodes CDR1 KGHSH and CDR2 LQKENI. With 0 bases removed from V and 2 bases from J, the gap between germline ends came to 14 bases. This CDR3 is built from 16 residues. The CDR3 region is CASSPPGSGATYEQYF. The DNA of the CDR3 is TGTGCCAGCTCACCACCCGGCAGCGGTGCAACCTACGAGCAGTACTTC.

This clone was seen a handful of times. The chain uses TRBV10-2 and TRBJ1-6, with D uncertain. Germline CDR1 reads WSHSY; CDR2 reads SAAADI. V lost 2 bases, J lost 0 bases, and 5 bases lay in between. CDR3 length: 15 residues. CDR3 coding DNA: TGCGCCAGCAGTGAGGAAATCTCCTATAATTCACCCCTCCACTTT. Its translation: CASSEEISYNSPLHF.

The chain combines TRBV6-5 with TRBJ2-5; 8 positions agree with TRBD1. The CDR3 totals 14 residues. Germline V lookup: CDR1 MNHEY, CDR2 SVGAGI. The J segment lost 5 bases and the V segment lost 5 bases, leaving 7 bases of the junction unmatched. CDR3 sequence: CASSLQGAGETQYF. In DNA, the CDR3 is TGTGCCAGCAGTCTTCAGGGGGCCGGCGAGACCCAGTACTTC.

This clone came up once. The chain couples TRBV14 to TRBJ2-5; D may match TRBD1 or TRBD2 (5 bases each). CDR1 and CDR2 from the germline V gene are SGHDN and FVKESK. The CDR3 contains 16 residues. V lost 6 bases, J lost 0 bases, and 17 bases lay in between. CDR3: CASSAPGRAYQETQYF. The CDR3 DNA reads as TGTGCCAGCAGTGCACCGGGACGGGCGTACCAAGAGACCCAGTACTTC.

The CDR3 loop is CASSRGGSTNEKLFF. The CDR3 DNA sequence: TGTGCCAGCTCAAGGGGTGGTTCAACTAATGAAAAACTGTTTTTT. V and J are TRBV18 and TRBJ1-4, with a possible D match to TRBD1 (5 bases). Germline V lookup: CDR1 KGHSH, CDR2 LQKENI. Trimming removed 5 bases at V and 0 bases at J, with 10 bases between. This CDR3 is 15 amino acids long.

This sequence joins TRBV5-1 and TRBJ1-3; maybe TRBD1 (5 bases). V lost 2 bases to trimming and J lost 0 bases, with 12 bases between them. There are 16 residues in the CDR3. CDR1 and CDR2 from the germline V gene are SGHRS and YFSETQ. The CDR3 bases are TGCGCCAGCAGCTTAGGGACGGACATCTCTGGAAACACCATATATTTT. It specifies CASSLGTDISGNTIYF.

The V gene is TRBV30, the J gene TRBJ2-7; 11 bases match TRBD2. CDR3 length: 13 residues. CDR1 is GTSNPN, CDR2 SVGIG, per germline (reference sequence). J lost 2 bases, V lost 7 bases, and 4 bases had no gene match. In nucleotides, the CDR3 is TGTGCCTCCCGACTAGCGGGGACCTACGAGCAGTACTTC. It codes for CASRLAGTYEQYF.

V and J are TRBV2 and TRBJ2-1, with D perhaps given as TRBD1 or TRBD2 (5 bases each). CDR3 length equals 14 residues. Germline loops: CDR1 SNHLY, CDR2 FYNNEI. V gave up 7 bases and J gave up 6 bases, with 16 bases separating them. The DNA of the CDR3 is TGTGCCAGCAAAAGGGACGCGGGTCCCAATGAGCAGTTCTTC. Residues: CASKRDAGPNEQFF.

The rearrangement uses TRBV18 and TRBJ2-6, with D unresolved. CDR1 KGHSH and CDR2 LQKENI come from the germline V gene. This CDR3 is built from 17 residues. The V gene lost 5 bases and the J gene lost 0 bases, with 14 bases spanning the gap. CDR3: CASSNPGKSSGANVLTF. The CDR3 nucleotides read TGTGCCAGCTCAAACCCGGGCAAATCCTCTGGGGCCAACGTCCTGACTTTC.

The chain uses TRBV9 and TRBJ2-1; D is possibly TRBD1 (5 bases). Germline CDR1 is SGDLS and CDR2 is YYNGEE. CDR3 length equals 15 residues. V was shortened by 0 bases and J by 8 bases, with 15 bases between the two germline ends. Here the CDR3 reads CASSVGTLRRDEQFF. CDR3 bases: TGTGCCAGCAGCGTAGGGACACTACGTCGCGATGAGCAGTTCTTC.

J is TRBJ1-1 and V is TRBV19, with D possibly matching TRBD1 (5 bases). Germline V lookup: CDR1 LNHDA, CDR2 SQIVND (reference sequence). The CDR3 has 15 amino acids. V lost 6 bases and J 3 bases, leaving 17 bases between the germline ends. The CDR3 nucleotides are TGTGCCAGTAGCCCGGGGCGACGGGTGGACACTGAAGCTTTCTTT. It encodes CASSPGRRVDTEAFF.

The DNA for the CDR3 is TGTGCCAGCAGCTTAGTCTTTAGCGGGGAGGTGGAGACCCAGTACTTC. Translated, it gives CASSLVFSGEVETQYF. This chain connects TRBV11-2 to TRBJ2-5; TRBD2 aligns across 8 bases. The CDR3 is made up of 16 amino acids. J was trimmed by 5 bases and V by 1 base; bases with no gene match: 9. Germline assignment: CDR1 SGHAT and CDR2 FQNNGV.

This clone showed up just once. The rearrangement links TRBV29-1 to TRBJ2-1; weak D call: TRBD1 (5 bases). The V gene's germline CDR1 is SQVTM and CDR2 ANQGSEA. The CDR3 is made up of 11 amino acids. The CDR3 region has the DNA TGCAGTTACCGTAGGGGAAATGAGCAGTTCTTC. This translates into CSYRRGNEQFF.

V and J are TRBV29-1 and TRBJ2-3; D is unclear. Germline-derived CDR1 and CDR2 are SQVTM and ANQGSEA. Trimming cost V 5 bases and J 0 bases, with 6 bases left between them. CDR3 length equals 12 residues. The CDR3 reads CSVRGSTDTQYF. The CDR3 DNA reads TGCAGCGTTCGCGGTAGCACAGATACGCAGTATTTT.

The chain recombines TRBV6-1 with TRBJ2-3; perhaps TRBD1 as D (5 bases). CDR1 MNHNS and CDR2 SASEGT come from the germline V gene. V was trimmed by 2 bases and J by 1 base, leaving 16 bases between them. The CDR3 runs 17 residues. The CDR3 DNA reads TGTGCCAGCAGTGAAAATAGGGGCAAGTACGGCACAGATACGCAGTATTTT. Its protein product is CASSENRGKYGTDTQYF.

This clone appeared a single time. The chain employs TRBV7-9 and TRBJ2-5; 14 bases fit TRBD2. Germline V gives CDR1 SEHNR, CDR2 FQNEAQ (reference sequence). The CDR3 runs to 17 residues. V dropped 5 bases and J dropped 5; count of bases not matched to a gene: 10. CDR3 in DNA: TGTGCCAGCAGCCCAGGAGGACTAGCGGGGGGCTGGGAGACCCAGTACTTC. Translation: CASSPGGLAGGWETQYF.

In this sample, this clone is medium-sized. The V gene is TRBV5-4, the J gene TRBJ2-2; either TRBD1 or TRBD2 may fit D (7 bases each). This CDR3 spans 14 amino acids. Germline CDR1 reads SGHNT; CDR2 reads YYREEE (reference sequence). Trimming cost V 6 bases and J 4 bases, with 13 bases left between them. The CDR3 spells CASTAGGGTGELFF. DNA for the CDR3: TGTGCCAGCACTGCAGGGGGGGGCACCGGGGAGCTGTTTTTT.

The rearrangement uses TRBV18 and TRBJ1-3; 7 nucleotides agree with TRBD1. V shed 7 bases and J 7 bases; nucleotides not matched to a gene: 10. CDR1 is KGHSH and CDR2 is LQKENI in the germline V gene. The CDR3 has 14 residues. The DNA of the CDR3 is TGTGCCAGCTTTCCGGGGACAGACGCTAACACCATATATTTT. Translating gives CASFPGTDANTIYF.

The V and J genes are TRBV19 and TRBJ2-1; 9 bases are shared with TRBD2. The V gene end was trimmed by 6 bases and the J gene end by 9 bases; junction bases not matched to a gene: 12. The CDR3 has 15 amino acids. Looked up from germline, CDR1 is LNHDA and CDR2 is SQIVND (reference sequence). CDR3 sequence: CASRREAGGHGEQFF. Here the CDR3 DNA reads TGTGCCAGTAGGAGGGAAGCGGGGGGTCATGGTGAGCAGTTCTTC.

CDR3 DNA sequence: TGCGCCAGCAGTGAGGAGGACGGGGGGCTAAATGGCTACACCTTC. Amino acids: CASSEEDGGLNGYTF. The gene calls are TRBV10-1 and TRBJ1-2; TRBD1 might be the D (6 bases). The length of the CDR3 is 15 residues. The germline V gene encodes CDR1 WNHNN and CDR2 SYGVQD (reference sequence). V gave up 2 bases and J gave up 6 bases, with 16 bases separating them.

The chain links TRBV27 to TRBJ1-4; no firm D call. The CDR3 has 18 residues. Germline V gene data show CDR1 as MNHEY and CDR2 as SMNVEV (reference sequence). Trimming pared 1 base from V and 2 bases from J, leaving 17 bases between. CDR3 in DNA: TGTGCCAGCAGTTTATTAGGGTTCGACGGGGATACTAATGAAAAACTGTTTTTT. Its protein product is CASSLLGFDGDTNEKLFF. The variable domain in full, completed from reference TRBV27 and TRBJ1-4, reads EAQVTQNPRYLITVTGKKLTVTCSQNMNHEYMSWYRQDPGLGLRQIYYSMNVEVTDKGDVPEGYKVSRKEKRNFPLILESPSPNQTSLYFCASSLLGFDGDTNEKLFFGSGTQLSVL.

V usage is TRBV30 and J usage is TRBJ2-5; maybe TRBD1 (6 bases). Germline CDR1 is GTSNPN and CDR2 is SVGIG (reference sequence). V was shortened by 4 bases and J by 1 base, with 19 bases between the two germline ends. There are 16 residues in the CDR3. As DNA, the CDR3 is TGTGCCTGGACCACCGGGGTACAGGGCTTCCAAGAGACCCAGTACTTC. Translated, it gives CAWTTGVQGFQETQYF.

Only a few counts were recorded for this clone. The chain couples TRBV13 to TRBJ1-3; no definite D call. This CDR3 is 15 amino acids long. The germline CDR1 and CDR2 sequences are PRHDT and FYEKMQ (reference sequence). V gave up 3 bases and J gave up 0 bases, with 9 bases separating them. CDR3 DNA: TGTGCCAGCAGCTTCGGGCAGGTCTCTGGAAACACCATATATTTT. Translated, it gives CASSFGQVSGNTIYF.

The chain is built from TRBV6-6 and TRBJ1-5; tentatively, D is TRBD1 (5 bases). Trimming pared 4 bases from V and 4 bases from J, leaving 11 bases between. Per germline, CDR1 MNHNY and CDR2 SVGAGI (reference sequence). This CDR3 has 14 residues. In DNA form, the CDR3 reads TGTGCCAGCAGTTTCGGGACGGCAAATCAGCCCCAGCATTTT. Its translation: CASSFGTANQPQHF.